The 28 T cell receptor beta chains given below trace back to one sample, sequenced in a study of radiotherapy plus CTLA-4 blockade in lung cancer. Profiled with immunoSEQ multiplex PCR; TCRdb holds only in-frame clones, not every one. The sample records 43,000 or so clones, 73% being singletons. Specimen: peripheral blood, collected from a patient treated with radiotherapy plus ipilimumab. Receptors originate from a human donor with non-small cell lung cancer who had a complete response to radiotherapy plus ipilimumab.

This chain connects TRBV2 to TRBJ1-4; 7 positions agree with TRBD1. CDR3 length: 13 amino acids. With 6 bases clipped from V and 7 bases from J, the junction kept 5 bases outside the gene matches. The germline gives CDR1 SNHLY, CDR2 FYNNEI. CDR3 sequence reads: CASRRDRVEKLFF. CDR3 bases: TGTGCCAGCAGGCGCGACAGGGTTGAAAAACTGTTTTTT. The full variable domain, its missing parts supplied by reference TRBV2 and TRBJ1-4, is EPEVTQTPSHQVTQMGQEVILRCVPISNHLYFYWYRQILGQKVEFLVSFYNNEISEKSEIFDDQFSVERPDGSNFTLKIRSTKLEDSAMYFCASRRDRVEKLFFGSGTQLSVL.

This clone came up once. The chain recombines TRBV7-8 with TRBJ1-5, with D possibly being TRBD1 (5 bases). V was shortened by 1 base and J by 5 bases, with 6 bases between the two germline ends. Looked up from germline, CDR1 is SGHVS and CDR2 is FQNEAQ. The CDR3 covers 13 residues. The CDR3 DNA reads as TGTGCCAGCAGCTTAGAAGGGGATCAGCCCCAGCATTTT. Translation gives CASSLEGDQPQHF.

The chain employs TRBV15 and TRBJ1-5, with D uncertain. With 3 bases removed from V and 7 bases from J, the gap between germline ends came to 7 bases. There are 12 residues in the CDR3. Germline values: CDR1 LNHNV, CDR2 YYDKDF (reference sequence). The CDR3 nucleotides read TGTGCCACCAGCAGTGCAGGCCAGCCCCAGCATTTT. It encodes CATSSAGQPQHF.

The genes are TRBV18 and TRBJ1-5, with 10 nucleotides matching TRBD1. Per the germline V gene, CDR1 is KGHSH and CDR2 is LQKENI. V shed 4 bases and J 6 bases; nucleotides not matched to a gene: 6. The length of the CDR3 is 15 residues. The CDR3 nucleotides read TGTGCCAGCTCACGGGACAGGGGAAACGGTCAGCCCCAGCATTTT. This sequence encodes CASSRDRGNGQPQHF.

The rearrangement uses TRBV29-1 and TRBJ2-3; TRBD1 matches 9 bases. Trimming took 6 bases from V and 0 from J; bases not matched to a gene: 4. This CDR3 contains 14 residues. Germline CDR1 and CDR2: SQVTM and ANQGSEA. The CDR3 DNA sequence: TGCAGCGTGACAGGGGGTGCTAGCACAGATACGCAGTATTTT. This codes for CSVTGGASTDTQYF.

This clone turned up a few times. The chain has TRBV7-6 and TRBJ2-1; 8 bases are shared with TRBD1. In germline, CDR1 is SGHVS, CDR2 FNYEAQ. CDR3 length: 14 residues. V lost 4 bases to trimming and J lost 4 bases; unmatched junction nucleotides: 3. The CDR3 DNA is TGTGCCAGCAGCTCCGGGACAGGTTACAATGAGCAGTTCTTC. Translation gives CASSSGTGYNEQFF.

The CDR3 nucleotides read TGTGCCATCAGGGAAGGACAGACTCAAGAGACCCAGTACTTC. This encodes CAIREGQTQETQYF. V and J are TRBV10-3 and TRBJ2-5, with TRBD1 as a possible D gene (6 bases). In germline, CDR1 is ENHRY, CDR2 SYGVKD. The germline V and J ends were trimmed by 6 bases and 2 bases, with 13 bases remaining between them. This CDR3 has 14 amino acids.

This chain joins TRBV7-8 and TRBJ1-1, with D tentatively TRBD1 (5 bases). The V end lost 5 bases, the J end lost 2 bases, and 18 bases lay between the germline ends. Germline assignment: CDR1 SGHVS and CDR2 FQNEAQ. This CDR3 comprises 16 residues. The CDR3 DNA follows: TGTGCCAGCAGCCTAAGCCTCGGACAAGCTAACACTGAAGCTTTCTTT. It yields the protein CASSLSLGQANTEAFF.

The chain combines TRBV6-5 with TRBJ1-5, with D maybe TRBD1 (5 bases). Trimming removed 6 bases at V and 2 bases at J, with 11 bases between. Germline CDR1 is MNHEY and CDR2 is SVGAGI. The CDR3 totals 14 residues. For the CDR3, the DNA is TGTGCCAGCAGCCCCAGGGTGGGCAATCAGCCCCAGCATTTT. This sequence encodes CASSPRVGNQPQHF.

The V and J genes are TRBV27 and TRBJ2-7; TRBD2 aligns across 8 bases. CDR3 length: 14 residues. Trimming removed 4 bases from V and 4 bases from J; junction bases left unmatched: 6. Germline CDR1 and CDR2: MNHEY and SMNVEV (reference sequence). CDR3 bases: TGTGCCAGCAGTTACACTAGCGGAGCTTACGAGCAGTACTTC. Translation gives CASSYTSGAYEQYF.

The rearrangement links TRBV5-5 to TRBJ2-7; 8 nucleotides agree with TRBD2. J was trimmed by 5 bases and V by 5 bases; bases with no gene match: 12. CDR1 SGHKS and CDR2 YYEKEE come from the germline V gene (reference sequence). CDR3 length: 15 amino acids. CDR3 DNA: TGTGCCAGCAGGCGGCCTCCGGGGGGGCCGGACGAGCAGTACTTC. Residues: CASRRPPGGPDEQYF.

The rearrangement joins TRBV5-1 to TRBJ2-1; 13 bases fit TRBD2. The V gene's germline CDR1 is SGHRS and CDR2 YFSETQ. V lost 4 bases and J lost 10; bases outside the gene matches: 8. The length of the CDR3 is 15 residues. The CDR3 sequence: CASSIGLAGVVEQFF. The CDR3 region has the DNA TGCGCCAGCAGCATCGGACTAGCGGGAGTTGTAGAGCAGTTCTTC.

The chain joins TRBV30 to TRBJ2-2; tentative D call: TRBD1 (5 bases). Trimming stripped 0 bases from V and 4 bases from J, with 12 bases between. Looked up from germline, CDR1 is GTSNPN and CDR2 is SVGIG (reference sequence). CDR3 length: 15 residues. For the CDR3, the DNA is TGTGCCTGGAGTGTGGGTACAGGACGCACCGGGGAGCTGTTTTTT. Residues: CAWSVGTGRTGELFF.

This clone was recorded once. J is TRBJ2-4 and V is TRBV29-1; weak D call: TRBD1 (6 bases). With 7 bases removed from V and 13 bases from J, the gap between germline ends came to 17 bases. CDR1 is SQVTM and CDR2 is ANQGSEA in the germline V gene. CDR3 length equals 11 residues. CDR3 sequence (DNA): TGCAGCGCGGCGTGGGGGCCTCAACAGTACTTC. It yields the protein CSAAWGPQQYF.

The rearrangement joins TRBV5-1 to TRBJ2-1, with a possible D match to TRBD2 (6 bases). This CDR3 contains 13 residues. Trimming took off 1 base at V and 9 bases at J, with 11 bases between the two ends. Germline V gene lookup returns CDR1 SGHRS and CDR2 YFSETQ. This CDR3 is CASSLRQGGEQFF. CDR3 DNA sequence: TGCGCCAGCAGCTTGCGGCAGGGAGGTGAGCAGTTCTTC.

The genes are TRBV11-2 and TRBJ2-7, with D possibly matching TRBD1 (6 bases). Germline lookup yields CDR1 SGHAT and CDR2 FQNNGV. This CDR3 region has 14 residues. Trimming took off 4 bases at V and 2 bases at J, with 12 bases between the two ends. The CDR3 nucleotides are TGTGCCAGCAGCTCGGACAGACTGGCCTACGAGCAGTACTTC. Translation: CASSSDRLAYEQYF.

The CDR3 sequence: CASSFPSGRVTGELFF. CDR3 coding DNA: TGTGCCAGCAGCTTCCCTAGCGGGAGGGTTACCGGGGAGCTGTTTTTT. The J gene is TRBJ2-2, the V gene TRBV7-9; 12 bases match TRBD2. Per germline, CDR1 SEHNR and CDR2 FQNEAQ (reference sequence). Trimming took 3 bases from V and 5 from J; bases not matched to a gene: 4. This CDR3 is 16 amino acids long.

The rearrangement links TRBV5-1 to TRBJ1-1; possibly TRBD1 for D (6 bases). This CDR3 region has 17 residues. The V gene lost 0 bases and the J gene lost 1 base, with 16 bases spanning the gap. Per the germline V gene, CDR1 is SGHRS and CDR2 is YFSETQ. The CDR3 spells CASSLAEFAGANTEAFF. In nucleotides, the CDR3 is TGCGCCAGCAGCTTGGCCGAATTTGCAGGGGCGAACACTGAAGCTTTCTTT. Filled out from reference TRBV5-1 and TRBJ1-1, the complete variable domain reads KAGVTQTPRYLIKTRGQQVTLSCSPISGHRSVSWYQQTPGQGLQFLFEYFSETQRNKGNFPGRFSGRQFSNSRSEMNVSTLELGDSALYLCASSLAEFAGANTEAFFGQGTRLTVV.

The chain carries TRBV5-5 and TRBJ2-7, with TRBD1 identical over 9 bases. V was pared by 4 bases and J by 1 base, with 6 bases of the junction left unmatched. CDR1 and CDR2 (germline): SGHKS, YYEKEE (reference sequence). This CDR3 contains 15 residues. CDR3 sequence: CASSREDRGSYEQYF. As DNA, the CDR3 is TGTGCCAGCAGCCGAGAGGACAGGGGATCCTACGAGCAGTACTTC.

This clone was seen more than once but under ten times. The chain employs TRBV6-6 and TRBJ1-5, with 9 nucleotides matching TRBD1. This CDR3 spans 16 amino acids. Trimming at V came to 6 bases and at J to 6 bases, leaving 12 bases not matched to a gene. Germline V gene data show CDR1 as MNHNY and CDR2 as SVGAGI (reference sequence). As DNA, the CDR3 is TGTGCCAGCAGATCACCGACCGGGACAGGGATTCAGCCCCAGCATTTT. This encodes CASRSPTGTGIQPQHF.

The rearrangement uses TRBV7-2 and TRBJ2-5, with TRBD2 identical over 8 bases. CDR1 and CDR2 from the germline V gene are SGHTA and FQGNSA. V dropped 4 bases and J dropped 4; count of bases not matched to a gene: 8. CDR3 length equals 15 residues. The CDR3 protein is CASSWAGGSRETQYF. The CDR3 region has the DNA TGTGCCAGCAGCTGGGCGGGGGGCAGTAGAGAGACCCAGTACTTC.

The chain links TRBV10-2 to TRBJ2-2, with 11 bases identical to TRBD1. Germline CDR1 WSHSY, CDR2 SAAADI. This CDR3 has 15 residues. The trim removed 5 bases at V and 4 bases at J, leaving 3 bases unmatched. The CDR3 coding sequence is TGCGCCAGCAGTCGGGACAGGGGGACCACCGGGGAGCTGTTTTTT. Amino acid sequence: CASSRDRGTTGELFF.

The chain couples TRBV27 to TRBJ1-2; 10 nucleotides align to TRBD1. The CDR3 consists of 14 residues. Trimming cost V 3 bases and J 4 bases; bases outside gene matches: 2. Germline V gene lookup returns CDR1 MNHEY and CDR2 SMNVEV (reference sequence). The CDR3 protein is CASSFGQGVYGYTF. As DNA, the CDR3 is TGTGCCAGCAGTTTCGGACAGGGGGTCTATGGCTACACCTTC.

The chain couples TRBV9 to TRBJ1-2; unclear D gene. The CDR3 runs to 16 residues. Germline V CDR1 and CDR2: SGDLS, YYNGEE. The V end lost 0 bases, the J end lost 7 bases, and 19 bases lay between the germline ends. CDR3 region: CASSVAADPRNGGYTF. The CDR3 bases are TGTGCCAGCAGCGTAGCCGCTGACCCCAGGAACGGTGGCTACACCTTC.

The DNA of the CDR3 is TGCGCCAGCAGAAATAGGACAGGGGGCGAGCAGTACTTC. Protein: CASRNRTGGEQYF. The chain combines TRBV5-1 with TRBJ2-5; 10 bases agree with TRBD1. The end of the DNA is better explained by TRBJ2-7, so the J call may be wrong. CDR1 is SGHRS, CDR2 YFSETQ, per germline. This CDR3 is 13 amino acids long.

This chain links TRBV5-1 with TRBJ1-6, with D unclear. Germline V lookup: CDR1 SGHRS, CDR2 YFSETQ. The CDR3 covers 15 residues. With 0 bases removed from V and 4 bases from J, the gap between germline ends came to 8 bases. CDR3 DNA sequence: TGCGCCAGCAGCTTGGCCGTCAGTTATAATTCACCCCTCCACTTT. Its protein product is CASSLAVSYNSPLHF.

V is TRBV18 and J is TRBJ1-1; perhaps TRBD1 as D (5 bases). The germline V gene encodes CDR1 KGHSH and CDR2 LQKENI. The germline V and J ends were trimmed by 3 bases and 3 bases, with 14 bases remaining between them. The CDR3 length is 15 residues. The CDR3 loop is CASSPFARADTEAFF. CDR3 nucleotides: TGTGCCAGCTCACCGTTTGCCAGGGCGGACACTGAAGCTTTCTTT.

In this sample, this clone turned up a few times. Here the CDR3 reads CASSDTQGNSPLHF. The CDR3 DNA sequence: TGTGCCAGCAGTGATACGCAGGGCAATTCACCCCTCCACTTT. The chain employs TRBV6-5 and TRBJ1-6; D may be TRBD1 (5 bases). The germline CDR1 and CDR2 sequences are MNHEY and SVGAGI. Trimming shortened V by 5 bases and J by 7 bases, and 12 bases separated the two germline ends. The CDR3 contains 14 residues.